The sample holds a few counts of the clone carrying this T cell receptor beta chain. The antigen remains undetermined. This entry is derived from a study of T cells after yellow fever vaccination. The 5'RACE template-switching step produced TCR cDNA and added a universal primer site and UMIs. One entry per CDR3 protein, called by TCRdb with MiXCR from the 5' RACE reads. Of 450,000 to 550,000 distinct CDR3 sequences listed, 20% to 25% are singletons. Points from the study as a whole: Contamination of FACS-sorted repertoires by abundant clonotypes from the bulk population could occur.

The trim removed 3 bases at V and 5 bases at J, leaving 4 bases unmatched. The CDR3 runs 14 residues. CDR1 is SGHRS, CDR2 YFSETQ, per germline. The J gene is TRBJ2-5, the V gene TRBV5-1; TRBD1 agrees at 10 bases. The source was PBMCs, collected 21 days after the first yellow fever vaccination. The receptor was isolated from a man aged 18 to 29 who received the YFV17D yellow fever vaccine. This CDR3 reads CASSSGQGSETQYF. The CDR3 DNA sequence: TGCGCCAGCAGCTCGGGACAGGGGTCGGAGACCCAGTACTTC.